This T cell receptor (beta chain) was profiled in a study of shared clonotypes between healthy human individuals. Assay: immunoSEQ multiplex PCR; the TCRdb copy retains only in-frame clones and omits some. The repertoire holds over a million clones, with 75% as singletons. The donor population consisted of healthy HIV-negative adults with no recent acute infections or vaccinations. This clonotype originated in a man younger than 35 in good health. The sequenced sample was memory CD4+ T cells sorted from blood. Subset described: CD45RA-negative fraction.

The CDR3 here is CASTEVSGNTIYF. The CDR3 DNA is TGTGCCAGTACGGAAGTCTCTGGAAACACCATATATTTT. The rearrangement links TRBV19 to TRBJ1-3; D remains unclear. V gave up 7 bases and J gave up 0 bases, with 7 bases separating them. This CDR3 comprises 13 residues. Germline V gene lookup returns CDR1 LNHDA and CDR2 SQIVND (reference sequence).